The clone carrying this TCR beta chain was counted only a few times. This CDR3 spans 14 amino acids. The germline gives CDR1 LNHDA, CDR2 SQIVND (reference sequence). Trimming took off 3 bases at V and 9 bases at J, with 17 bases between the two ends. The treatment is: over 15 received Ad26.COV2.S at low or high dose, single or two shots; about 5 received placebo; per-sample allocation not given. Vaccine and placebo recipients were sampled on day 63 after the first injection. This sample was taken from a study of Ad26.COV2.S vaccination and SARS-CoV-2 variants. On the study more broadly: Doses of Ad26.COV2.S were injected into muscle once or twice, 56 days apart.

Sequencing used immunoSEQ multiplex PCR; TCRdb keeps in-frame clones, though not all of them. This sample yields a few hundred thousand clones, of which 83% are seen a single time; around 7.3% belongs to the top ten. Sequencing used peripheral blood, obtained in a trial of Ad26.COV2.S vaccine versus placebo. The V call is TRBV19, the J call TRBJ1-2, with a possible D match to TRBD1 (5 bases). The receptor was isolated from a person aged 18-60 years who received the Ad26.COV2.S COVID-19 vaccine or a placebo. In DNA form, the CDR3 reads TGTGCCAGTAGTATGATCGGGCGGGGGAGCAGCTACACCTTC. It yields the protein CASSMIGRGSSYTF. The variable domain in full, completed from reference TRBV19 and TRBJ1-2, reads DGGITQSPKYLFRKEGQNVTLSCEQNLNHDAMYWYRQDPGQGLRLIYYSQIVNDFQKGDIAEGYSVSREKKESFPLTVTSAQKNPTAFYLCASSMIGRGSSYTFGSGTRLTVV.